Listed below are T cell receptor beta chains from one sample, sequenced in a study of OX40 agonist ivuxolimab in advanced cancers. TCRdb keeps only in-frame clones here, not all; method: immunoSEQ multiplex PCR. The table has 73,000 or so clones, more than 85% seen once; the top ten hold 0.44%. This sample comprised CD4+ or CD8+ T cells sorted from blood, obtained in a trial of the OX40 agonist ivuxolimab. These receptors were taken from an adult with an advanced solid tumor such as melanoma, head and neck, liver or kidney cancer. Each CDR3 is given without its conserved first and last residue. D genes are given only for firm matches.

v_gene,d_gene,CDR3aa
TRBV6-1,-,ASSEEVGVAGELF
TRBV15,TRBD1,ATSRDRVLAGELF
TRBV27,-,ASTPRQVGGYT
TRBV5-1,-,ASSLELPTDTQY
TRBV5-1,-,ASSPDGGHQPQH
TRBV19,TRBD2,ASSQSGRAVYEQY
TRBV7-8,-,ASSFDISYEQY
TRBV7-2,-,ASSLLERASQETQY
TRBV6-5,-,ASSLQFTGELF
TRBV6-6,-,ASSYGTGVYEQY
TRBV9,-,ASSGLGGPKNIQY
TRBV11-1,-,ASSLSLSSYNEQF
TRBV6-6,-,ASREDSNTGELF
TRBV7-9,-,ASSSSGGYAEAF
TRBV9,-,ASSYQGTTNEKLF
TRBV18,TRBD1,ASTTTGRGGEAF
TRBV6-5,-,ASSYLRNTEAF
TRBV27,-,ASRGTGGFYEQY
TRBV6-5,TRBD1,ASSYSITGQAGYT
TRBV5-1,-,ASSRTPGTENEQF
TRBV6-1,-,ASSETTGIYRYT
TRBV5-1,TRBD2,ASSREGWANVLT
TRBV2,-,ASSRTENYEQY
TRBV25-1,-,ASSDPPSYNEQF
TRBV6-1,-,ASRVEADDFTEAF
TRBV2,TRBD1,ASSEWTGGYEQY
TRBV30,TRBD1,AWGQGGGEQY
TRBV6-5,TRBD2,ASSSLAGASYEQY
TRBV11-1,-,ASSPWTGQETQY
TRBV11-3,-,ASGAQEYGYT
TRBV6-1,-,ASSTLGQYNQPQH
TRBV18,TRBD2,ASSPSGGTDTQY
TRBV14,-,ASSQDKIRSDGYT
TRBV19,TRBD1,ASSSHQAGQGRDEQY
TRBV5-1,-,ASSLSGAAVGKLF
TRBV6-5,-,ASSYGGSTGELF
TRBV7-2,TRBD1,ASSLVVGTGDNSF
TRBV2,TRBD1,ASSVSDRGLYEQY
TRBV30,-,AWSLGSREPQH
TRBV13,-,ASSERGTIAVTEAF
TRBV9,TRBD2,ASSVALAGRAYTDTQY
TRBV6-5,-,ASSSGPSGSWY
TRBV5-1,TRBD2,ASSPGGLLAGGREQY
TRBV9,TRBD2,ASSVASGAYNEQF
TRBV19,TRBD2,ASSLAGGRGETQY
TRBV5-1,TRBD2,ASRHSSGSTDTQY
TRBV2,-,ASSEGGMHSNQPQH
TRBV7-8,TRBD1,ASSSGQGQRMNTEAF
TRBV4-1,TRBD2,ASSQGGSGRAREQY
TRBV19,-,ATSLGRKAF
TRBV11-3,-,ASSLISAQGPETQY
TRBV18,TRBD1,ASSPPGQGVMNTEAF
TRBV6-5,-,ASSRQEGATQY